Following are 25 T cell receptor beta chains from one sample sequenced in a study of neurological immune-mediated disorders. Time point specified: technical triplicate 2. TCRdb processed the 5' RACE reads anew with MiXCR; each CDR3 protein has one entry. The sample records under 35,000 distinct CDR3 sequences, roughly 14% being singletons. Sequenced sample: CD4+ T cells from blood. The receptors shown here come from a female donor with HTLV-1-associated myelopathy (HAM/TSP).

This clonotype was picked up many times. This rearrangement joins TRBV7-9 to TRBJ1-2; 7 nucleotides agree with TRBD1. V was clipped by 5 bases and J by 4 bases; unmatched bases: 7. The CDR3 sequence is 14 residues long. The germline V gene encodes CDR1 SEHNR and CDR2 FQNEAQ (reference sequence). CDR3 residues: CASSRMGQSYGYTF. The CDR3 DNA follows: TGTGCCAGCAGCCGAATGGGACAGTCCTATGGCTACACCTTC.

This clonotype is categorized as large. The V gene is TRBV20-1, the J gene TRBJ2-3, with 8 bases that match TRBD1. Looked up from germline, CDR1 is DFQATT and CDR2 is SNEGSKA (reference sequence). The CDR3 sequence is 15 residues long. V shed 6 bases and J 1 base; nucleotides not matched to a gene: 9. CDR3 nucleotides: TGCAGTGCCAACTCCGGGGGACAGGGCACAGATACGCAGTATTTT. It encodes CSANSGGQGTDTQYF.

This clonotype has a count of ten or more. The V gene is TRBV7-9, the J gene TRBJ2-7, with D tentatively TRBD1 (6 bases). Trimming pared 0 bases from V and 4 bases from J, leaving 13 bases between. Germline V lookup: CDR1 SEHNR, CDR2 FQNEAQ (reference sequence). The CDR3 runs to 15 residues. For the CDR3, the DNA is TGTGCCAGCAGCTTAGCCTCAGGGGTCGTGTACGAGCAGTACTTC. Amino acids: CASSLASGVVYEQYF.

This clonotype has at least ten counts. The J gene is TRBJ2-5, the V gene TRBV7-2; 9 nucleotides line up with TRBD2. CDR1 SGHTA and CDR2 FQGNSA come from the germline V gene. The CDR3 spans 14 residues. V was clipped by 4 bases and J by 3 bases; unmatched bases: 3. The DNA for the CDR3 is TGTGCCAGCAGCTCGCGGGGGGGAGAAGAGACCCAGTACTTC. Protein: CASSSRGGEETQYF.

This clonotype has at least ten counts. The chain couples TRBV5-1 to TRBJ2-1; D assignment may be TRBD1 or TRBD2 (5 bases each). Germline CDR1 is SGHRS and CDR2 is YFSETQ. CDR3 length equals 15 residues. The V end lost 0 bases, the J end lost 2 bases, and 9 bases lay between the germline ends. This CDR3 is CASSLGGSTYNEQFF. CDR3 nucleotide sequence: TGCGCCAGCAGCTTGGGGGGGAGCACCTACAATGAGCAGTTCTTC.

This clonotype was seen many times. The chain carries TRBV20-1 and TRBJ1-1, with no clear D. V was cut by 4 bases and J by 1 base, with 13 bases left in between. The CDR3 contains 14 residues. Germline V gene lookup returns CDR1 DFQATT and CDR2 SNEGSKA (reference sequence). The CDR3 DNA reads TGCAGTGCTAATTTAGGCGGTAGGAACACTGAAGCTTTCTTT. It specifies CSANLGGRNTEAFF.

This clonotype was recorded at least ten times. The chain combines TRBV24-1 with TRBJ2-1; 11 bases fit TRBD2. Trimming took 12 bases from V and 4 from J; bases not matched to a gene: 10. There are 15 residues in the CDR3. CDR1 is KGHDR, CDR2 SFDVKD, per germline. The CDR3 loop reads CASSAGTSGYNEQFF. The CDR3, as DNA: TGTGCCTCTTCCGCCGGGACTAGCGGATACAATGAGCAGTTCTTC.

Ten or more counts support this clonotype. The chain employs TRBV5-1 and TRBJ2-6; tentative D call: TRBD1 (5 bases). Trimming left V 5 bases short and J 1 base short, with 10 bases between. The CDR3 runs to 15 residues. Germline loops: CDR1 SGHRS, CDR2 YFSETQ. The CDR3 DNA follows: TGCGCCAGCAGTTTAGGGGTGTCTGGGGCCAACGTCCTGACTTTC. It specifies CASSLGVSGANVLTF.

This clonotype was observed at least ten times. This chain links TRBV9 with TRBJ1-4; 10 positions match TRBD1. Trimming cost V 0 bases and J 0 bases; bases outside gene matches: 2. The CDR3 has 17 amino acids. CDR1 is SGDLS and CDR2 is YYNGEE in the germline V gene. The CDR3 DNA is TGTGCCAGCAGCGTAGGACAGGGGGCTGCAACTAATGAAAAACTGTTTTTT. It is translated as CASSVGQGAATNEKLFF.

The sample holds many counts of this clonotype. The chain is built from TRBV12-3 or TRBV12-4 and TRBJ2-2; unclear D gene. V gave up 3 bases and J gave up 6 bases, with 5 bases separating them. This CDR3 is built from 12 residues. As DNA, the CDR3 is TGTGCCAGCAGTTTTAACCCCGGGGAGCTGTTTTTT. This sequence encodes CASSFNPGELFF.

This clonotype occurred many times. The V gene is TRBV12-3 or TRBV12-4, the J gene TRBJ1-1; the match to TRBD1 covers 7 bases. The CDR3 spans 14 residues. V was pared by 5 bases and J by 1 base, with 4 bases of the junction left unmatched. The CDR3 loop is CASSTGTANTEAFF. DNA for the CDR3: TGTGCCAGCAGTACCGGGACAGCGAACACTGAAGCTTTCTTT.

This clonotype was counted ten times or more. The chain is built from TRBV5-1 and TRBJ2-2; TRBD1 might be the D (6 bases). This CDR3 contains 14 residues. The germline V and J ends were trimmed by 6 bases and 0 bases, with 9 bases remaining between them. CDR1 and CDR2 (germline): SGHRS, YFSETQ. The CDR3 here is CASNRATNTGELFF. In DNA form, the CDR3 reads TGCGCCAGCAACAGGGCAACGAACACCGGGGAGCTGTTTTTT.

J is TRBJ2-7 and V is TRBV27; D might be TRBD2 (6 bases). Trimming took 2 bases from V and 8 from J, leaving 13 bases between them. Germline loops: CDR1 MNHEY, CDR2 SMNVEV (reference sequence). The CDR3 totals 13 residues. CDR3 nucleotide sequence: TGTGCCAGCAGTTTAAGTTACCGGGAGAAGCAGTACTTC. Encoded protein: CASSLSYREKQYF.

Ten or more counts support this clonotype. The rearrangement uses TRBV10-1 and TRBJ1-2, with no clear D. Germline V CDR1 and CDR2: WNHNN, SYGVQD (reference sequence). Trimming pared 3 bases from V and 2 bases from J, leaving 10 bases between. The CDR3 has 14 amino acids. CDR3 sequence reads: CASSENGGNYGYTF. Here the CDR3 DNA reads TGCGCCAGCAGTGAAAATGGCGGGAACTATGGCTACACCTTC.

This clonotype was recorded many times. This chain connects TRBV7-2 to TRBJ1-3; D is unclear. V was shortened by 1 base and J by 2 bases, with 9 bases between the two germline ends. The CDR3 spans 15 residues. Germline V CDR1 and CDR2: SGHTA, FQGNSA. The CDR3 nucleotides are TGTGCCAGCAGCTTAGGACCCCTTGCTGGAAACACCATATATTTT. Translated, it gives CASSLGPLAGNTIYF.

This clonotype was recorded many times. The rearrangement links TRBV2 to TRBJ1-6; TRBD1 matches at 10 bases. Per germline, CDR1 SNHLY and CDR2 FYNNEI. V lost 6 bases and J lost 8; bases outside the gene matches: 4. This CDR3 contains 14 residues. The CDR3 sequence is CASREDRGYSPLHF. The DNA of the CDR3 is TGTGCCAGCAGAGAGGACAGGGGGTATTCACCCCTCCACTTT.

Here the CDR3 reads CASRIGGYNQPQHF. CDR3 DNA: TGTGCCAGCAGAATAGGGGGGTACAATCAGCCCCAGCATTTT. The rearrangement links TRBV12-3 or TRBV12-4 to TRBJ1-5, with a tentative D call TRBD1 (6 bases). The V end was cut by 6 bases, the J end by 3 bases, with 12 bases between. This CDR3 contains 14 residues.

The rearrangement links TRBV20-1 to TRBJ2-1, with 7 bases identical to TRBD2. Trimming cost V 3 bases and J 9 bases; bases outside gene matches: 5. CDR3 length: 12 residues. Looked up from germline, CDR1 is DFQATT and CDR2 is SNEGSKA (reference sequence). CDR3 sequence (DNA): TGCAGTGCTAGCGGGAGGCGGAGTGAGCAGTTCTTC. Protein sequence: CSASGRRSEQFF.

This clonotype was recorded many times. The chain combines TRBV3-1 with TRBJ2-2, with 10 nucleotides matching TRBD2. The CDR3 covers 17 residues. Germline CDR1 reads LGHDT; CDR2 reads YNNKEL (reference sequence). Unmatched junction bases numbered 4, after V lost 1 base and J lost 2 bases. The CDR3, as DNA: TGTGCCAGCAGCCAAGGGCTAGCGGGGGCCAACACCGGGGAGCTGTTTTTT. Translated, it gives CASSQGLAGANTGELFF.

This clonotype was recorded at least ten times. J is TRBJ1-4 and V is TRBV12-3 or TRBV12-4; perhaps TRBD1 as D (6 bases). The V gene lost 6 bases and the J gene lost 7 bases, with 15 bases spanning the gap. This CDR3 has 14 residues. For the CDR3, the DNA is TGTGCCAGCAGGCCCACAGGGAAATCTGAAAAACTGTTTTTT. This encodes CASRPTGKSEKLFF.

At least ten counts were recorded for this clonotype. The chain employs TRBV5-1 and TRBJ2-5, with 11 positions matching TRBD1. With V trimmed by 3 bases and J by 4 bases, 2 bases remained unmatched. CDR1 and CDR2 from the germline V gene are SGHRS and YFSETQ. The CDR3 is 14 amino acids. CDR3 protein: CASSSGQGAETQYF. DNA for the CDR3: TGCGCCAGCAGCTCCGGACAGGGGGCAGAGACCCAGTACTTC.

In its sample, this clonotype was seen many times. The genes are TRBV2 and TRBJ1-2; D is unresolved. Germline CDR1 and CDR2: SNHLY and FYNNEI. This CDR3 contains 13 residues. Trimming removed 0 bases at V and 8 bases at J, with 10 bases between. The chain's CDR3 is CASSEARRQGYTF. The CDR3 DNA follows: TGTGCCAGCAGTGAAGCGCGAAGGCAGGGCTACACCTTC.

This clonotype was counted ten times or more. The rearrangement uses TRBV6-5 and TRBJ1-5; D uncertain. Deletions cut 8 bases from V and 11 bases from J, with 19 bases between. The CDR3 has 13 residues. Germline V lookup: CDR1 MNHEY, CDR2 SVGAGI. The CDR3 DNA follows: TGTGCCAGCGCCCACGCCTCCCGCAAGGCCCAGCATTTT. This gives the protein CASAHASRKAQHF.

The table lists this clonotype with many counts. The J gene is TRBJ2-2, the V gene TRBV4-1; 8 positions match TRBD2. Per germline, CDR1 MGHRA and CDR2 YSYEKL. This CDR3 spans 17 amino acids. Trimming removed 4 bases from V and 0 bases from J; junction bases left unmatched: 7. Written as DNA, the CDR3 is TGCGCCAGCAGCCTACTGGGGGGACTAGCGAACACCGGGGAGCTGTTTTTT. Protein: CASSLLGGLANTGELFF.

This clonotype was seen repeatedly, ten times or more. This rearrangement joins TRBV2 to TRBJ2-2; D could derive from TRBD1 or TRBD2 (5 bases each). This CDR3 comprises 15 residues. Per germline, CDR1 SNHLY and CDR2 FYNNEI. The ends were cut back, 6 bases at V and 0 bases at J, with 11 bases in the middle. For the CDR3, the DNA is TGTGCCAGCAGAAGGGACCCCACGAACACCGGGGAGCTGTTTTTT. This translates into CASRRDPTNTGELFF.